Each of the 25 T cell receptor beta chains below was sequenced from the same sample in a study of shared clonotypes between healthy human individuals. Profiled with immunoSEQ multiplex PCR; TCRdb holds only in-frame clones, not every one. This table holds a few million clones, 80% to 95% found once. The specimen was naive CD4+ T cells from PBMCs. Subset here: CD45RA+ positively selected. These TCRs come from a man between 18 and 35 years old in good health. Some clones in this sample may be carry-over from other donors' samples.

This chain uses TRBV5-1 with TRBJ2-5; TRBD2 matches at 9 bases. V trimming: 7 bases; J trimming: 2 bases; junction bases outside the gene matches: 9. From germline, CDR1 is SGHRS and CDR2 YFSETQ. CDR3 size: 15 residues. CDR3 nucleotides: TGCGCCAGCGGGAGGGTAGCGGGGGTTCAAGAGACCCAGTACTTC. Translation gives CASGRVAGVQETQYF.

The chain links TRBV5-1 to TRBJ2-1; D is uncertain. The V gene's germline CDR1 is SGHRS and CDR2 YFSETQ. The V end lost 2 bases, the J end lost 8 bases, and 14 bases lay between the germline ends. The CDR3 is 14 residues long. The CDR3 loop is CASSFTAAADEQFF. The DNA of the CDR3 is TGCGCCAGCAGCTTTACTGCCGCGGCGGATGAGCAGTTCTTC.

The rearrangement links TRBV27 to TRBJ1-1; TRBD1 might be the D (5 bases). Trimming cost V 4 bases and J 1 base, with 13 bases left between them. The CDR3 is 15 residues long. Germline loops: CDR1 MNHEY, CDR2 SMNVEV (reference sequence). The CDR3 DNA reads as TGTGCCAGCAGTTCATCAGGGAAGGGGAACACTGAAGCTTTCTTT. Protein: CASSSSGKGNTEAFF.

The chain links TRBV5-4 to TRBJ2-1; D may correspond to TRBD1 or TRBD2 (6 bases each). Trimming removed 2 bases from V and 2 bases from J, with 14 bases in between. The germline V gene encodes CDR1 SGHNT and CDR2 YYREEE (reference sequence). This CDR3 contains 16 residues. The CDR3 DNA is TGTGCCAGCAGCTTAGGAGGGGGTAACACCTACAATGAGCAGTTCTTC. Amino acid sequence: CASSLGGGNTYNEQFF.

The chain links TRBV2 to TRBJ1-1; D ambiguous. The germline V gene has CDR1 SNHLY and CDR2 FYNNEI. This CDR3 spans 13 amino acids. V gave up 5 bases and J gave up 1 base, with 8 bases separating them. The CDR3 loop reads CASSPEQNTEAFF. CDR3 nucleotides: TGTGCCAGCAGTCCGGAGCAGAACACTGAAGCTTTCTTT.

The chain uses TRBV5-6 and TRBJ1-1, with TRBD1 as a possible D gene (6 bases). Trimming removed 0 bases from V and 6 bases from J, with 12 bases in between. CDR1 is SGHDT, CDR2 YYEEEE, per germline. This CDR3 is built from 14 residues. CDR3 amino acids: CASSLGGRNAEAFF. DNA for the CDR3: TGTGCCAGCAGCTTGGGGGGGCGAAACGCTGAAGCTTTCTTT.

In regard to this clone: This same CDR3 is encoded by further DNA sequences in the sample. The CDR3 protein is CASSLGSYGYTF. For the CDR3, the DNA is TGTGCCAGCAGTTTGGGCTCTTATGGCTACACCTTC. The genes are TRBV28 and TRBJ1-2; D is unclear. V was clipped by 3 bases and J by 5 bases, with 7 bases between them. Germline assignment: CDR1 MDHEN and CDR2 SYDVKM. The CDR3 runs to 12 residues.

This clone was seen a single time. The genes are TRBV2 and TRBJ1-4; TRBD1 is a possible D gene (5 bases). CDR1 is SNHLY and CDR2 is FYNNEI in the germline V gene. The CDR3 consists of 11 residues. V lost 8 bases and J lost 5, with 6 bases in between. This chain's CDR3 is CASGGNEKLFF. CDR3 DNA sequence: TGTGCCAGCGGGGGGAATGAAAAACTGTTTTTT.

Here the CDR3 DNA reads TGTGCCAGCAGGGAAAGACAGGGCGGTCAGCCCCAGCATTTT. Amino acid sequence: CASRERQGGQPQHF. V and J are TRBV2 and TRBJ1-5; 7 bases are a match to TRBD1. In germline, CDR1 is SNHLY, CDR2 FYNNEI. The CDR3 covers 14 residues. V dropped 6 bases and J dropped 6; count of bases not matched to a gene: 8.

The chain joins TRBV5-1 to TRBJ2-2, with 11 bases that match TRBD2. Germline V CDR1 and CDR2: SGHRS, YFSETQ. This CDR3 comprises 17 residues. Losses at the gene ends were 4 bases for V and 4 bases for J; bases not matched to a gene: 9. CDR3 protein: CASSPTSGIATTGELFF. The CDR3 DNA reads as TGCGCCAGCAGCCCGACTAGCGGGATTGCGACCACCGGGGAGCTGTTTTTT.

This chain links TRBV5-1 with TRBJ1-1; TRBD1 matches at 8 bases. The CDR3 has 14 residues. Germline CDR1 SGHRS, CDR2 YFSETQ. With 5 bases clipped from V and 0 bases from J, the junction kept 3 bases outside the gene matches. CDR3 DNA sequence: TGCGCCAGCAGGAACAGGGGGATGAACACTGAAGCTTTCTTT. It is translated as CASRNRGMNTEAFF.

The chain combines TRBV11-2 with TRBJ1-4; D remains unclear. The CDR3 is made up of 12 amino acids. Germline-derived CDR1 and CDR2 are SGHAT and FQNNGV. V shed 1 base and J shed 8 bases, with 5 bases lying between them. CDR3 sequence (DNA): TGTGCCAGCAGCTTAGTTCAGGAAAAACTGTTTTTT. This sequence encodes CASSLVQEKLFF.

The chain uses TRBV28 and TRBJ2-6, with 8 bases that match TRBD2. From germline, CDR1 is MDHEN and CDR2 SYDVKM. The CDR3 has 17 amino acids. V trimming: 4 bases; J trimming: 1 base; junction bases outside the gene matches: 6. CDR3 sequence: CASSSPGLGSGANVLTF. The CDR3 nucleotides are TGTGCCAGCAGTTCGCCGGGACTAGGTTCTGGGGCCAACGTCCTGACTTTC.

The rearrangement links TRBV5-1 to TRBJ2-5; D gene unclear. The CDR3 spans 13 residues. The V gene's germline CDR1 is SGHRS and CDR2 YFSETQ. The germline V and J ends were trimmed by 7 bases and 1 base, with 11 bases remaining between them. The CDR3 coding sequence is TGCGCCAGCCGCCACTTCACCCAAGAGACCCAGTACTTC. It encodes CASRHFTQETQYF.

Concerning this clone: This sample also contains other DNA sequences that code for the same CDR3. The chain links TRBV6-1 to TRBJ2-7; D unresolved. Germline-derived CDR1 and CDR2 are MNHNS and SASEGT. The CDR3 spans 10 residues. V was pared by 3 bases and J by 4 bases, with 1 base between. The CDR3 DNA is TGTGCCAGCAGTGATTACGAGCAGTACTTC. This encodes CASSDYEQYF.

This clone has just one count. The chain recombines TRBV28 with TRBJ1-2, with TRBD1 matching over 8 bases. CDR3 length: 16 amino acids. From germline, CDR1 is MDHEN and CDR2 SYDVKM. V lost 4 bases and J lost 2; bases outside the gene matches: 9. The CDR3 region is CASSSRPGQGNYGYTF. The CDR3 coding sequence is TGTGCCAGCAGTTCCCGCCCCGGACAGGGCAACTATGGCTACACCTTC.

The CDR3 region has the DNA TGTGCCATCAGGGGAACCGGGACTAGCGGGCTCGAGCAGTACTTC. Translated, it gives CAIRGTGTSGLEQYF. This rearrangement joins TRBV10-3 to TRBJ2-7, with 12 bases fitting TRBD2. Germline V gene lookup returns CDR1 ENHRY and CDR2 SYGVKD. V dropped 6 bases and J dropped 6; count of bases not matched to a gene: 9. This CDR3 is built from 15 residues.

This sequence joins TRBV28 and TRBJ2-7; either TRBD1 or TRBD2 may supply D (5 bases each). CDR1 and CDR2 from the germline V gene are MDHEN and SYDVKM. The CDR3 is made up of 12 amino acids. The CDR3 DNA follows: TGTGGGGTGGGGGATAGCTCCTACGAGCAGTACTTC. Translating it yields CGVGDSSYEQYF.

V gene TRBV5-6 combines with J gene TRBJ2-7; the D is unclear. V lost 4 bases and J lost 5, with 22 bases in between. Germline V gene data show CDR1 as SGHDT and CDR2 as YYEEEE. The CDR3 is 16 residues long. The CDR3 loop reads CASSLGPPIGSDEQYF. The CDR3 region has the DNA TGTGCCAGCAGCCTCGGGCCACCGATTGGATCGGACGAGCAGTACTTC.

The sample holds a few counts of this clone. V is TRBV6-5 and J is TRBJ1-3, with no clear D. Germline values: CDR1 MNHEY, CDR2 SVGAGI. The CDR3 runs 11 residues. The V and J ends lost 10 bases and 4 bases respectively, with 8 bases between them. CDR3 region: CATARGNTIYF. CDR3 bases: TGTGCCACCGCTAGGGGAAACACCATATATTTT.

The chain has TRBV29-1 and TRBJ1-1; a possible D gene is TRBD1 (6 bases). CDR1 and CDR2 (germline): SQVTM, ANQGSEA. The V and J ends lost 6 bases and 0 bases respectively, with 11 bases between them. CDR3 length: 13 amino acids. CDR3 bases: TGCAGCGTGAGGACAGCCATGAACACTGAAGCTTTCTTT. This encodes CSVRTAMNTEAFF. Based on the CDR3 plus reference TRBV29-1 and TRBJ1-1, the full variable domain is SAVISQKPSRDICQRGTSLTIQCQVDSQVTMMFWYRQQPGQSLTLIATANQGSEATYESGFVIDKFPISRPNLTFSTLTVSNMSPEDSSIYLCSVRTAMNTEAFFGQGTRLTVV.

V is TRBV7-9 and J is TRBJ2-5, with D maybe TRBD1 (6 bases). V was cut by 0 bases and J by 6 bases, with 11 bases left in between. The germline V gene has CDR1 SEHNR and CDR2 FQNEAQ (reference sequence). CDR3 length: 14 residues. The CDR3 loop reads CASSLADTGQTQYF. CDR3 nucleotides: TGTGCCAGCAGCTTAGCGGACACAGGGCAGACCCAGTACTTC.

The chain couples TRBV7-2 to TRBJ2-1; a possible D gene is TRBD2 (6 bases). The CDR3 extends over 16 amino acids. Per germline, CDR1 SGHTA and CDR2 FQGNSA. Between the trimmed V and J ends, which lost 2 bases and 0 bases, there was a span of 11 bases. In nucleotides, the CDR3 is TGTGCCAGCAGCTTAATGGGGGGAAGCTCCTACAATGAGCAGTTCTTC. Translating gives CASSLMGGSSYNEQFF.

V gene TRBV7-2 combines with J gene TRBJ1-2; 12 nucleotides agree with TRBD1. CDR1 and CDR2 from the germline V gene are SGHTA and FQGNSA. The V and J ends lost 3 bases and 13 bases, in that order; junction bases with no gene match: 6. This CDR3 spans 13 amino acids. CDR3: CASSFRDRGQSTF. CDR3 DNA sequence: TGTGCCAGCAGCTTCCGGGACAGGGGGCAAAGCACCTTC.

This rearrangement joins TRBV7-3 to TRBJ2-2; D is perhaps TRBD1 or TRBD2 (7 bases each). This CDR3 has 17 residues. CDR1 is SGHTA, CDR2 FQGTGA, per germline. Trimming shortened V by 5 bases and J by 2 bases, and 18 bases separated the two germline ends. DNA for the CDR3: TGTGCCAGCAGCCCCTCCGGGGGGACAGTAAACACCGGGGAGCTGTTTTTT. It translates to CASSPSGGTVNTGELFF.